Listed below are T cell receptor beta chains from one sample, sequenced in a study of CD8 T cells in ankylosing spondylitis. TCRdb analysed the 5' RACE reads with MiXCR anew, one entry per CDR3 protein. The sample contains about 140,000 distinct CDR3 sequences, roughly 8% of which appear only once. Sequencing was done on a sample of synovial fluid, either unsorted or a sorted T cell fraction (not recorded which). Receptor source: a male donor with ankylosing spondylitis. Each CDR3 is given with its conserved first and last residue. The order of the fields is V gene, D gene, clone size, J gene, CDR3 protein, CDR3 DNA. The D gene is left open where the match is weak. For some rows the clone size is stated as once, few or many, or as a class when expanded; others skip it.

V gene: TRBV7-2; D gene: .; clone size: .; J gene: TRBJ1-2; CDR3 protein: CASSFGVGGYTF; CDR3 DNA: TGTGCCAGCAGCTTTGGGGTAGGAGGCTACACCTTC
V gene: TRBV5-1; D gene: TRBD1; clone size: many; J gene: TRBJ1-1; CDR3 protein: CASTLTGSDTEAFF; CDR3 DNA: TGCGCCAGCACCCTGACAGGGTCTGACACTGAAGCTTTCTTT
V gene: TRBV24-1; D gene: TRBD1; clone size: many; J gene: TRBJ2-1; CDR3 protein: CATSEARGYRNEQFF; CDR3 DNA: TGTGCCACCAGTGAGGCCAGGGGGTATCGGAATGAGCAGTTCTTC
V gene: TRBV5-1; D gene: .; clone size: .; J gene: TRBJ1-1; CDR3 protein: CASSPAFPGVGTEAFF; CDR3 DNA: TGCGCCAGCAGCCCTGCTTTCCCAGGGGTGGGCACTGAAGCTTTCTTT
V gene: TRBV7-2; D gene: TRBD1; clone size: .; J gene: TRBJ1-5; CDR3 protein: CASSKGQGRGDQPQHF; CDR3 DNA: TGTGCCAGCAGCAAGGGACAGGGGAGGGGAGATCAGCCCCAGCATTTT
V gene: TRBV20-1; D gene: .; clone size: many; J gene: TRBJ2-1; CDR3 protein: CSAARRNEQFF; CDR3 DNA: TGCAGTGCCGCGAGGCGCAACGAGCAGTTCTTC
V gene: TRBV20-1; D gene: .; clone size: many; J gene: TRBJ2-7; CDR3 protein: CSAFGMNIGEQYF; CDR3 DNA: TGCAGTGCTTTCGGGATGAACATCGGCGAGCAGTACTTC
V gene: TRBV12-3/TRBV12-4; D gene: .; clone size: few; J gene: TRBJ2-6; CDR3 protein: CASSPTYFGANVLTF; CDR3 DNA: TGTGCCAGCAGTCCCACTTATTTTGGGGCCAACGTCCTGACTTTC
V gene: TRBV25-1; D gene: .; clone size: few; J gene: TRBJ2-7; CDR3 protein: CASSLTRGGHDEQYF; CDR3 DNA: TGTGCCAGCAGCCTAACTCGAGGGGGACACGACGAGCAGTACTTC
V gene: TRBV6-4; D gene: .; clone size: many; J gene: TRBJ2-2; CDR3 protein: CASRVEPNTGELFF; CDR3 DNA: TGTGCCAGCAGAGTGGAGCCGAACACCGGGGAGCTGTTTTTT
V gene: TRBV14; D gene: TRBD2; clone size: many; J gene: TRBJ2-3; CDR3 protein: CASSQGLAGTDTQYF; CDR3 DNA: TGTGCCAGCAGCCAAGGACTAGCGGGCACAGATACGCAGTATTTT
V gene: TRBV5-1; D gene: .; clone size: .; J gene: TRBJ2-1; CDR3 protein: CASSQDTGAWNEQFF; CDR3 DNA: TGCGCCAGCAGCCAGGACACGGGGGCGTGGAATGAGCAGTTCTTC
V gene: TRBV4-3; D gene: .; clone size: many; J gene: TRBJ1-5; CDR3 protein: CASSQDRFGQPQHF; CDR3 DNA: TGCGCCAGCAGCCAAGACAGGTTCGGTCAGCCCCAGCATTTT
V gene: TRBV28; D gene: TRBD1; clone size: many; J gene: TRBJ1-1; CDR3 protein: CASSSGQGGKNTEAFF; CDR3 DNA: TGTGCCAGCAGTTCGGGACAGGGAGGAAAGAACACTGAAGCTTTCTTT
V gene: TRBV9; D gene: TRBD2; clone size: many; J gene: TRBJ2-3; CDR3 protein: CASSFIAGAGTDTQYF; CDR3 DNA: TGTGCCAGCAGCTTCATAGCGGGAGCAGGGACAGATACGCAGTATTTT
V gene: TRBV7-2; D gene: .; clone size: .; J gene: TRBJ2-7; CDR3 protein: CASSFDRTTPYEQYF; CDR3 DNA: TGTGCCAGCAGCTTTGACAGGACTACCCCCTACGAGCAGTACTTC
V gene: TRBV15; D gene: .; clone size: few; J gene: TRBJ2-7; CDR3 protein: CATSRDQYEQYF; CDR3 DNA: TGTGCCACCAGCAGGGACCAATACGAGCAGTACTTC
V gene: TRBV4-1; D gene: .; clone size: many; J gene: TRBJ1-6; CDR3 protein: CASSQGAGTENSPLHF; CDR3 DNA: TGCGCCAGCAGCCAAGGCGCCGGGACTGAGAATTCACCCCTCCACTTT
V gene: TRBV6-1; D gene: .; clone size: .; J gene: TRBJ2-7; CDR3 protein: CASRPRVGGQYEQYF; CDR3 DNA: TGTGCCAGCAGACCCAGGGTCGGAGGGCAATACGAGCAGTACTTC